A selection of T cell receptor beta chains follows, all from one sample in a study of T-cell memory formation after mild COVID-19. MiXCR, applied by TCRdb to the 5' RACE reads, yields one record per CDR3 protein. The table records 110,000 or so distinct CDR3 sequences, 22% of them present only once. The sample comprised PBMCs or a T cell subset sorted from them (not recorded which). These receptors all stem from a man aged 18 to 29 who had mild COVID-19 (a few samples of this study predate the infection). Cell type and time point are not known. CDR3s include the opening cysteine and the closing phenylalanine or tryptophan. The D gene is left open where the match is weak. Expanded clones are given a class, and other clones once, few, many or no size at all.

j_call	d_call	clone_size	v_call	cdr3_length	cdr3_nt	cdr3_aa
TRBJ2-3	NA	many	TRBV5-1	12	TGCGCCAGCAGCTTTAACACAGATACGCAGTATTTT	CASSFNTDTQYF
TRBJ2-7	NA	NA	TRBV7-2	14	TGTGCCAGCAGCTTATACGGGGACTCCTACGAGCAGTACTTC	CASSLYGDSYEQYF
TRBJ1-1	NA	NA	TRBV7-8	14	TGTGCCAGCAGCCCACTTATTGACGACACTGAAGCTTTCTTT	CASSPLIDDTEAFF
TRBJ2-7	NA	few	TRBV29-1	13	TGCAGCGTAACGCGGACCGGAGCCTACGAGCAGTACTTC	CSVTRTGAYEQYF
TRBJ1-4	NA	few	TRBV7-2	17	TGTGCCAGCAGCTTAGAGGGCCGGGAAAGAAATAATGAAAAACTGTTTTTT	CASSLEGRERNNEKLFF
TRBJ2-3	NA	many	TRBV28	17	TGTGCCAGCAGTTTTGGGTTTGGGAAACCTAGCACAGATACGCAGTATTTT	CASSFGFGKPSTDTQYF
TRBJ2-2	NA	NA	TRBV4-3	15	TGCGCCAGCAGCCAACATCAGGGGGGGACCGGGGAGCTGTTTTTT	CASSQHQGGTGELFF
TRBJ2-3	TRBD2	few	TRBV24-1	16	TGTGCCACCAGTGATCCTAGCGGGGGGAGAACAGATACGCAGTATTTT	CATSDPSGGRTDTQYF
TRBJ2-1	NA	NA	TRBV7-9	12	TGTGCCAGCAGCTTGGGGAGAAATGAGCAGTTCTTC	CASSLGRNEQFF
TRBJ2-5	NA	NA	TRBV12-3/TRBV12-4	12	TGTGCCAGCAGTTTCATCGGGGAGACCCAGTACTTC	CASSFIGETQYF
TRBJ2-1	TRBD2	few	TRBV4-2	17	TGTGCCAGCAGCCAAGATCCCGCCGGGGGGGCCTTGGATGAGCAGTTCTTC	CASSQDPAGGALDEQFF
TRBJ2-1	TRBD2	few	TRBV3-1	19	TGTGCCAGCAGCCATCCCCTAGCGGGGGGGCCCGGTTCCTACAATGAGCAGTTCTTC	CASSHPLAGGPGSYNEQFF
TRBJ2-3	NA	many	TRBV4-3	15	TGCGCCAGCAGCCAAGATTACAGGGGAGGGGATACGCAGTATTTT	CASSQDYRGGDTQYF
TRBJ1-1	NA	few	TRBV6-2/TRBV6-3	14	TGTGCCAGCAGTTACTCAATATCGTACACTGAAGCTTTCTTT	CASSYSISYTEAFF
TRBJ2-5	TRBD1	few	TRBV7-8	16	TGTGCCAGCAGCGACCCCTCGGACAGGGGGAGAGAGACCCAGTACTTC	CASSDPSDRGRETQYF
TRBJ2-7	TRBD1	NA	TRBV6-2/TRBV6-3	16	TGTGCCAGCGGTGGCCGGGGACAGAAGAGCTCCTACGAGCAGTACTTC	CASGGRGQKSSYEQYF
TRBJ1-5	NA	few	TRBV25-1	13	TGTGCCAGCAGTGATTTTGGGGATCAGCCCCAGCATTTT	CASSDFGDQPQHF
TRBJ2-3	TRBD1	once	TRBV19	14	TGTGCCAGTAGTGCCCAGGGGGTTGCAGATACGCAGTATTTT	CASSAQGVADTQYF
TRBJ2-7	TRBD1	NA	TRBV5-1	14	TGCGCCAGCAGCCCCGGGACAGAACCCTACGAGCAGTACTTC	CASSPGTEPYEQYF
TRBJ2-1	NA	few	TRBV11-2	16	TGTGCCAGCAACCCAACTCCCACCACAGGGTACAATGAGCAGTTCTTC	CASNPTPTTGYNEQFF
TRBJ2-3	NA	NA	TRBV19	13	TGTGCCAGTAGTACCCATGTGTCAGATACGCAGTATTTT	CASSTHVSDTQYF
TRBJ2-2	NA	NA	TRBV5-1	15	TGCGCCAGCAGCAGCTTCAGTCCGGGCACCGGGGAGCTGTTTTTT	CASSSFSPGTGELFF
TRBJ2-3	NA	NA	TRBV6-1	15	TGTGCCAGCAGTGAGGGCCCTCGAGGGGCAGATACGCAGTATTTT	CASSEGPRGADTQYF
TRBJ1-1	NA	NA	TRBV9	14	TGTGCCAGCAGCGCGCAGGCAGAGAACACTGAAGCTTTCTTT	CASSAQAENTEAFF
TRBJ2-7	NA	NA	TRBV20-1	14	TGCAGTGCTAGAGGCGGCGGGGATTACTACGAGCAGTACTTC	CSARGGGDYYEQYF
TRBJ2-3	TRBD1	NA	TRBV29-1	13	TGCAGCGTTGGGGACAGGTTCACAGATACGCAGTATTTT	CSVGDRFTDTQYF
TRBJ2-5	NA	few	TRBV5-1	14	TGCGCCAGCAGCTGGCGGGGAGGTCAAGAGACCCAGTACTTC	CASSWRGGQETQYF
TRBJ1-3	NA	NA	TRBV28	14	TGTGCCAGCAGGACCCGAAGGTCTGGAAACACCATATATTTT	CASRTRRSGNTIYF
TRBJ1-1	NA	NA	TRBV21-1	13	TGTGCCAGCAGAAGGGGATTAGGCACTGAAGCTTTCTTT	CASRRGLGTEAFF
TRBJ1-2	TRBD1	NA	TRBV7-9	13	TGTGCCAGCAGCTCGCCGGACAGGGACGGCTACACCTTC	CASSSPDRDGYTF
TRBJ2-3	TRBD2	NA	TRBV6-6	14	TGTGCCAGTTACGGGGCTAGCGGGGGAGATACGCAGTATTTT	CASYGASGGDTQYF
TRBJ1-1	NA	NA	TRBV25-1	12	TGTGCCAGCAGTATACGAACAGGTGAAGCTTTCTTT	CASSIRTGEAFF
TRBJ1-5	NA	NA	TRBV28	15	TGTGCCAGCAGTTTACAGGGAATGTCCAATCAGCCCCAGCATTTT	CASSLQGMSNQPQHF
TRBJ1-1	NA	NA	TRBV4-3	13	TGCGCCAGCAGCCAAGATCTGGGACGGGAAGCTTTCTTT	CASSQDLGREAFF
TRBJ2-5	TRBD1	NA	TRBV5-6	12	TGTGCCAGCAGCTTAGGGGGCCGGGACAGATGCTTC	CASSLGGRDRCF
TRBJ1-1	NA	NA	TRBV7-2	14	TGTGCCAGCAGCTTACAGGGTCTATACACTGAAGCTTTCTTT	CASSLQGLYTEAFF
TRBJ1-2	NA	NA	TRBV5-4	13	TGTGCCAGCAGCTTTCAGACAGGCAAGGTCTACACCTTC	CASSFQTGKVYTF